A selection of T cell receptor beta chains follows, all from one sample in a study of blood T cell repertoires in COVID-19. Some clones are missing from TCRdb's copy, which holds only in-frame ones; the method was immunoSEQ multiplex PCR. The table lists 150,000 to 200,000 clones, approximately 86% of them singletons. The material sequenced was peripheral blood. The receptors stem from a man between 65 and 85 years old with acute or convalescent COVID-19. Both conserved end residues are part of each CDR3. The size field is filled for only some rows; it gives once, few, many or a size class.

clone size: .; CDR3 length: 14; V gene: TRBV18; CDR3 protein: CASSYGTGTGELFF
clone size: .; CDR3 length: 18; V gene: TRBV5-1; CDR3 protein: CASSLAGLAGASTDTQYF
clone size: few; CDR3 length: 13; V gene: TRBV6-5; CDR3 protein: CASSYRGNYEQYF
clone size: .; CDR3 length: 14; V gene: TRBV6-2/TRBV6-3; CDR3 protein: CASSLRTAQETQYF
clone size: .; CDR3 length: 14; V gene: TRBV27; CDR3 protein: CASSPKTTQDTQYF
clone size: .; CDR3 length: 15; V gene: TRBV19; CDR3 protein: CASSIGTSGVNEQFF
clone size: once; CDR3 length: 16; V gene: TRBV5-4; CDR3 protein: CASSFMTSGRTNEQYF
clone size: .; CDR3 length: 12; V gene: TRBV14; CDR3 protein: CASSSPYSPLHF
clone size: .; CDR3 length: 14; V gene: TRBV2; CDR3 protein: CASSGLAGKETQYF
clone size: once; CDR3 length: 17; V gene: TRBV7-6; CDR3 protein: CASSLEGAGANTGELFF